Included here is one T cell receptor beta chain sequence, with context. 13 Jbeta primers and 60 Vbeta primers were used for the PCR. The method was immunoSEQ multiplex PCR; TCRdb's version includes in-frame clones alone and lacks a portion of them. The table includes 210,000 or so clones, 65% to 80% detected once. Trimming cost V 1 base and J 7 bases, with 10 bases left between them. The CDR3 length is 13 residues. CDR1 SGHNT and CDR2 YENEEA come from the germline V gene. This entry belongs to a study of cytomegalovirus exposure and HLA in healthy donors. Sample: PBMCs. This receptor was taken from a man in his forties in good health and CMV-seronegative. The rearrangement links TRBV11-3 to TRBJ1-1; no clear D gene. This chain's CDR3 is CASSLAAGNEAFF. As DNA, the CDR3 is TGTGCCAGCAGCTTAGCTGCGGGTAATGAAGCTTTCTTT.